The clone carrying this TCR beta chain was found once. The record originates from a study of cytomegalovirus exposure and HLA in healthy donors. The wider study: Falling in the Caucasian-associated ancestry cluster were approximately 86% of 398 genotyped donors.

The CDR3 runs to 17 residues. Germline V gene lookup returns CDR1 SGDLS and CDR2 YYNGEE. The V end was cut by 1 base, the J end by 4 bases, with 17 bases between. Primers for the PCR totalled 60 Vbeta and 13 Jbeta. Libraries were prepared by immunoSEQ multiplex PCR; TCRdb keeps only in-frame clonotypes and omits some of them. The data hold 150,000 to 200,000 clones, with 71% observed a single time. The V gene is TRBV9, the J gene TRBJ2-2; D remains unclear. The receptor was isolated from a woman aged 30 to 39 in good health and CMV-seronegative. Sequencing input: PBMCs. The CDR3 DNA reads TGTGCCAGCAGCGTAAGCAGGTCGCTGACCGGCACCGGGGAGCTGTTTTTT. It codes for CASSVSRSLTGTGELFF. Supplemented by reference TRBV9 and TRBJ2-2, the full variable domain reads DSGVTQTPKHLITATGQRVTLRCSPRSGDLSVYWYQQSLDQGLQFLIQYYNGEERAKGNILERFSAQQFPDLHSELNLSSLELGDSALYFCASSVSRSLTGTGELFFGEGSRLTVL.